The T cell receptor (beta chain) under discussion was sequenced for a study of cytomegalovirus exposure and HLA in healthy donors (dated by TCRdb to about 2017). As for the study more broadly: An earlier analysis of several hundred of the donors reported 276 Gb of sequence data and 95 million to 120 million unique TCR beta sequences obtained from around 170 million T cells. Roughly 300 gigabases of sequencing data and around 80 million unique TCR sequences made up an early release that covered approximately 700 HLA-typed donors. Of the roughly 400 genotyped donors, 81% were placed in the genetic ancestry cluster associated with self-reported Caucasian donors. The study aimed to test whether cataloging public T cell receptors could reveal signatures of past pathogen exposure. Using immunosequencing, the study profiled T cell repertoires from fewer than 850 subjects and related those repertoires to cytomegalovirus serostatus. In addition to the first cohort of around 670 subjects, a separate validation cohort of 130 or so different subjects was used. To predict cytomegalovirus infection status, the study combined high-throughput TCR immunosequencing, statistical association of individual TCRs with disease status, and machine learning. To study patterns of TCR occurrence, a later analysis re-analyzed previously published TCR beta repertoires from around 700 donors and added high-resolution HLA genotyping. The later analysis used no new phenotypic data to find candidate immune exposures, relying instead on TCR beta sequences and their occurrence across donors. An earlier analysis of 587 of the donors used high-throughput TCR beta sequencing to judge whether each TCR beta V gene segment behaved as functional or pseudogenic. Donor age, sex, ethnicity and CMV serostatus were collected together with the repertoire data. In a later genetic analysis, genome-wide SNP genotypes for about 65% of the roughly 700 donors were used, and that subset was treated as a discovery cohort. All discovery cohort repertoires had been generated on a single sequencing platform. HLA typing covered class I and class II loci at four-digit resolution. The number of donors typed differed by locus, with 629-630 for A, B, C, DRB1 and DQB1, around 560 for DQA1, about 610 for DPA1, and roughly 450 for DPB1. About five DR-DQ haplotypes were handled as single units for association and clustering because linkage in the cohort was strong. Across approximately 420 genotyped donors of the cohort, an average of roughly 230,000 unique TCR beta nucleotide sequences per donor were sequenced, and roughly a sixth of those sequences were non-productive. Paper-wide results and their limitations: Because counts were too low, more than 15 rarely observed V segments, including chromosome 9 orphons, were excluded from the earlier analysis of some 590 of the donors. According to the authors, the approach could potentially be generalized to other disease states and immunological phenotypes. A further reported finding was that TCR beta sequences accurately predicted the HLA-A and HLA-B alleles for most subjects in the first cohort. The study listed approximately 160 TCR beta chains as associated with cytomegalovirus. The sequencing pipeline was judged likely to have produced a cluster of highly shared sequence variants as a technical artifact. An association between a missense DCLRE1C variant and V-gene and J-gene trimming of TCR beta chains was found in a later genetic analysis and replicated in an independent cohort. An earlier analysis of 587 of the donors showed that most TCR beta V segments appeared in productive rearrangements either about 90% or about 30% of the time, which broadly matched IMGT annotations. When HLA alleles, especially DR and DQ, strongly co-occurred, TCR associations were difficult to assign to individual alleles. Presence/absence analyses assumed roughly uniform sequencing depth across donors, an assumption that may not hold. Most TCR sequences were observed very rarely across donors, whereas some public TCRs were present in many individuals. According to a later analysis, parvovirus B19, influenza, CMV and Epstein-Barr virus appeared linked to several top co-occurrence clusters. The 87-base-pair reads could not distinguish some IMGT-functional V segments, including TRBV6-2 and TRBV6-3, so those segments were excluded. At a false discovery rate of 0.05, a later analysis linked under 20,000 TCR beta sequences to specific HLA alleles. Compared with the roughly 600-donor mean, donors in an Asian-associated ancestry cluster had fewer N-insertions in productive TCRs, according to a later genetic analysis. In vitro tests confirmed that three of the cytomegalovirus-associated TCR beta chains recognize cytomegalovirus antigens. Compared with equally common non-associated chains, HLA-associated TCR beta chains in a later analysis were more clonally expanded and had lower generation probabilities. In a later analysis, most CMV-associated TCR beta chains were found to appear HLA-restricted, with HLA associations seemingly driven largely by CMV exposure. Because HLA typing was unavailable for some donors at each locus, only the typed subset was used in association tests. The cohort was sequenced for TCR beta chains only, and without alpha or paired-chain data the features that could be detected were limited. For the cohort, immune exposure information was limited to CMV serostatus. Correlated functional status among segregating V segments might be attributable to linkage disequilibrium, but an unknown experimental factor could not be ruled out. In a later analysis, TCR association rates were found to vary across HLA loci, with the most associated TCRs seen for DRB1 alleles and the fewest for HLA-C alleles. Cytomegalovirus status was reported to be diagnosed by the classifier with high specificity and sensitivity in both the original and validation cohorts.

A word on this clone: The antigen this receptor binds is unknown. No quality values exist for individual bases; no much larger clone is one base distant.

The cohort consisted of 670 or so healthy bone marrow donors. At the time of sampling, all cohort members were nominally healthy, though unrecorded immune exposures were likely present. The donor was CMV seropositive and belonged to the group of more than 250 seropositive cohort members. Each donor provided a peripheral blood sample, and peripheral blood mononuclear cells were used for TCR beta sequencing. Genomic DNA extraction from the blood cell samples was performed with the Qiagen DNeasy Blood Extraction Kit. Library preparation employed the immunoSEQ multiplex PCR assay. For the multiplex PCR, a mixture combining 60 forward primers for TCR Vbeta segments and 13 reverse primers for TCR Jbeta segments was used. Amplification of the CDR3 region of rearranged TCR beta genes was performed with a multiplex PCR assay on genomic DNA. The Illumina HiSeq System was used to sequence the amplified TCR beta libraries as 87-base-pair reads. Regarding the original processing steps: Across the roughly 670 repertoires, a later analysis counted roughly 84 million unique TCR beta chains, approximately 10 million of which were shared by at least two donors. Raw reads were error-corrected and collapsed into unique sequences with a nearest-neighbor algorithm that merged closely related sequences to remove PCR and sequencing errors. V, D and J gene segments were assigned by aligning CDR3 sequences to IMGT reference sequences. For a sequence to be retained, a match of at least six nucleotides to both a V gene segment and a J gene segment was required. Rearrangements were classified as productive when the CDR3 lacked stop codons and remained in frame with V and J, and all other rearrangements were classified as non-productive. Following IMGT convention, CDR3 was defined as the stretch from the second conserved V-encoded cysteine to the conserved J-encoded phenylalanine. Sequences without an unambiguous match to a single V gene segment were excluded from the earlier analysis of approximately 560 of the donors. In an earlier analysis of some 590 of the donors, a V segment was called functional when productive rearrangements were above 56.7%, and segregating when the standard deviation between donors exceeded 5%. To diagnose cytomegalovirus status from the catalog of TCR beta chain sequences, a statistical classification framework was built. In a later analysis, TCR nucleotide sequences were compared against IMGT/GENE-DB human TR gene sequences so that V and J genes could be assigned. Using the TCRdist pipeline, a later analysis assigned CDR3 sequences along with most-parsimonious VDJ recombination scenarios. A later analysis defined each TCR beta chain by its CDR3 amino acid sequence plus V-gene family, and excluded reads lacking a unique V-gene family. As a way to deal with suspected cross-contamination and a sequencing artifact, a later analysis dropped 450 to 600 nucleotide sequences that were highly shared and had low generation probability. In a later analysis, a clonal expansion index for each public chain was calculated from normalized within-repertoire ranks of inferred template counts. In a later analysis, generation probabilities were computed using a VDJ recombination model fitted to out-of-frame rearrangements, and the results were checked against IGoR. In a later analysis, TCR-TCR, TCR-HLA and TCR-CMV co-occurrence was scored with hypergeometric tests, and a repertoire-size bias correction was applied to TCR pairs. To estimate false discovery rates, a later analysis permuted the HLA or CMV assignments 20 times. In a later analysis, co-occurring TCRs were grouped with DBSCAN, and TCRdist sequence similarity was added when clustering was performed within HLA-allele-positive subsets. Co-occurrence clustering excluded repertoires with fewer than 30,000 or more than 120,000 public chains, plus five with anomalous nucleotide sharing. TCRdb holds this immuneACCESS table with in-frame rearrangements only. Some clones are missing; in checked studies, unresolved V genes explain under half, and the rest has no known cause. V and J calls and clone size are given by that table; D and trimming were obtained from the DNA. For this sample there are some 160,000 clones; more than 75% appear just once. The top ten hold about 2.7% of the sample.

Cut back by 4 bases and 1 base, the V and J ends lie 7 bases apart. The CDR3 spans 12 residues, from the cysteine through the phenylalanine. Just the 36-base CDR3 DNA is kept, in frame starting at base 1. CDR1 and CDR2 (SQVTM, ANQGSEA) derive from the germline V gene. Source material: PBMCs. Recombination joined TRBV29-1 with TRBJ1-1; confidence is insufficient to name the D gene. This clonotype was sampled from a man younger than 40 in good health and CMV-seropositive. CDR3 sequence: CSVVSSNTEAFF. Here is the DNA: TGCAGCGTTGTATCCTCGAACACTGAAGCTTTCTTT.